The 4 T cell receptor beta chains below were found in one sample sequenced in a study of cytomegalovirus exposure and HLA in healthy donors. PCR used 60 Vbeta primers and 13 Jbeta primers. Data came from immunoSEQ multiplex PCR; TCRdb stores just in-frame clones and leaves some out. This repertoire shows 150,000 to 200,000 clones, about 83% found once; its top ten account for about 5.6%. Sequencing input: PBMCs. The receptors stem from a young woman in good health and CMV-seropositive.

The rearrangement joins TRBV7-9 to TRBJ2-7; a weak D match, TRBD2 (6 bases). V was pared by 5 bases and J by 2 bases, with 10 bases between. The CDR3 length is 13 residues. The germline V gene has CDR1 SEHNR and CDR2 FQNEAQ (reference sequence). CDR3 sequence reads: CASSRGGAYEQYF. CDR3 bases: TGTGCCAGCAGCCGCGGAGGGGCCTACGAGCAGTACTTC.

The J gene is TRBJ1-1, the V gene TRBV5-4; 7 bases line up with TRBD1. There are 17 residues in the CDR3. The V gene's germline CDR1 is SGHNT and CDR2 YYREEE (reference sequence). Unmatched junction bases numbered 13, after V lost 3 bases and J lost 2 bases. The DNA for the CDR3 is TGTGCCAGCAGCTCGCTTACAGGGGCTTTTGTAAACACTGAAGCTTTCTTT. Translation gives CASSSLTGAFVNTEAFF.

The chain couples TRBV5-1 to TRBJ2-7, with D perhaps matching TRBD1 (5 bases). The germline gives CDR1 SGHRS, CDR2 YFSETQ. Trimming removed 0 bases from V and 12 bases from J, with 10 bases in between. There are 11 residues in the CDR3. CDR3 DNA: TGCGCCAGCAGCTTGGAGGCAGGGTGGTACTTC. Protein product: CASSLEAGWYF.

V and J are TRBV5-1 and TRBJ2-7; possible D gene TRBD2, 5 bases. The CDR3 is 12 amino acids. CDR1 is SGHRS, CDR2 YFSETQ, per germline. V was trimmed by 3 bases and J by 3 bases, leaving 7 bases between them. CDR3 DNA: TGCGCCAGCAGCTGGGGAGACTACGAGCAGTACTTC. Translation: CASSWGDYEQYF.